This note documents a single TCR beta chain sequence. Generated by immunoSEQ multiplex PCR, the TCRdb table keeps only in-frame clones and is missing some. The sample includes roughly 320,000 clones, approximately 85% of them seen just once. The CDR3 has 16 residues. Germline V gene data show CDR1 as LNHDA and CDR2 as SQIVND (reference sequence). J was trimmed by 9 bases and V by 5 bases; bases with no gene match: 14. This specimen belongs to a study of blood T cell repertoires in COVID-19. The V gene is TRBV19, the J gene TRBJ1-5, with TRBD1 matching over 9 bases. This sequence originates from a human donor in a cohort sampled during active COVID-19. The specimen sequenced was peripheral blood. This CDR3 is CASSSSWQDRGLPQHF. DNA of the CDR3: TGTGCCAGTAGTTCCTCTTGGCAGGACAGGGGTTTGCCCCAGCATTTT.